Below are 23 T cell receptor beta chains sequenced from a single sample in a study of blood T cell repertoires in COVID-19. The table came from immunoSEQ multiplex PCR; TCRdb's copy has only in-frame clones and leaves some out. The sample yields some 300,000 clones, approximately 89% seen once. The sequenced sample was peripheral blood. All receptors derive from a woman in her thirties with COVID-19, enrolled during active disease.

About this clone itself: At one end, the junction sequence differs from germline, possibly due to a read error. The CDR3 nucleotides read TGTGCTAGCAGCCGAGGCCGGGACAGGGCGGATACGCAGTATTTT. It encodes CASSRGRDRADTQYF. V gene TRBV7-7 combines with J gene TRBJ2-3; 9 positions match TRBD1. The CDR3 length is 15 residues. The germline V gene encodes CDR1 SSHAT and CDR2 FNYEAQ (reference sequence).

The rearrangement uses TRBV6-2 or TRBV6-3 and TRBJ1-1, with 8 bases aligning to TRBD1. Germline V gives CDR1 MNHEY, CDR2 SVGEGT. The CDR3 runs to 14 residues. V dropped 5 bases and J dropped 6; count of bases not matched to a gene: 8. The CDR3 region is CASSPQGGSAEAFF. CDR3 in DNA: TGTGCCAGCAGTCCACAGGGGGGGAGCGCTGAAGCTTTCTTT.

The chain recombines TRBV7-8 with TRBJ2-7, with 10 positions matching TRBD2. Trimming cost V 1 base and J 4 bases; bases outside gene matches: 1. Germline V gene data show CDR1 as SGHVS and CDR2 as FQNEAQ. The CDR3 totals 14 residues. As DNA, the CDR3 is TGTGCCAGCAGCTTAGAACTAGCGGGGTACGAGCAGTACTTC. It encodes CASSLELAGYEQYF.

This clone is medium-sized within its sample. This CDR3 reads CASSSQGGTYNEQFF. The CDR3 DNA reads TGTGCCAGCAGTTCTCAGGGGGGCACCTACAATGAGCAGTTCTTC. V is TRBV6-4 and J is TRBJ2-1, with a weak D call TRBD1 (7 bases). V was pared by 5 bases and J by 2 bases, with 13 bases between. CDR1 MRHNA and CDR2 SNTAGT come from the germline V gene. This CDR3 comprises 15 residues.

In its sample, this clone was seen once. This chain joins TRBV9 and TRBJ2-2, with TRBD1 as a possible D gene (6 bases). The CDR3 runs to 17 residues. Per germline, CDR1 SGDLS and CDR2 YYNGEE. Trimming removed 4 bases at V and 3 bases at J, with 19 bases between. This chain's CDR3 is CASSPHGIQGDTGELFF. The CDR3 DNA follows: TGTGCCAGCAGCCCCCATGGGATACAGGGAGACACCGGGGAGCTGTTTTTT.

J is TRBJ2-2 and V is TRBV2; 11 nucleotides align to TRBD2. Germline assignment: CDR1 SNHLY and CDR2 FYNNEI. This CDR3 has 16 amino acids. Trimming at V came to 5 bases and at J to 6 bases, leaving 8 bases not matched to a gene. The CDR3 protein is CASSLRLAGSAGELFF. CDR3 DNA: TGTGCCAGCAGTCTCAGACTAGCGGGGTCCGCCGGGGAGCTGTTTTTT.

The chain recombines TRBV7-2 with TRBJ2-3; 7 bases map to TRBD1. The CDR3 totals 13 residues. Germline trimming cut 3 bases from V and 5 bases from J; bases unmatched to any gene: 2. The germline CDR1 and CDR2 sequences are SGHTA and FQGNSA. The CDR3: CASSFDRVDTQYF. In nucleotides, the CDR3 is TGTGCCAGCAGCTTCGACAGGGTAGATACGCAGTATTTT.

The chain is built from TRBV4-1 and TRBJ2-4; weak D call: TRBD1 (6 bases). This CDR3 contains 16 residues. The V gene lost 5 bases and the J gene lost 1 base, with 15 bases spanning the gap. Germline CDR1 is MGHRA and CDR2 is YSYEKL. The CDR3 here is CASSSHTGTAKNIQYF. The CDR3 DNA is TGCGCCAGCAGCTCACATACAGGGACGGCCAAAAACATTCAGTACTTC.

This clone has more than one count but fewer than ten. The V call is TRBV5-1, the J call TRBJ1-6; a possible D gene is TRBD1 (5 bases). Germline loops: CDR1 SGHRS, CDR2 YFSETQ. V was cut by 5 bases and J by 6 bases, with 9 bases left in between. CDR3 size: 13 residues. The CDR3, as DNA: TGCGCCAGCAGTGCAGGGTCTAATTCACCCCTCCACTTT. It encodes CASSAGSNSPLHF.

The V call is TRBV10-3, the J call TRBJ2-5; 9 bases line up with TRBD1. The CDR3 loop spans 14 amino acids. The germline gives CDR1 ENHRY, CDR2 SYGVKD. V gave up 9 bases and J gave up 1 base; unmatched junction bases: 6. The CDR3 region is CAIMGQGPQETQYF. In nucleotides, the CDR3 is TGTGCCATAATGGGACAGGGCCCCCAAGAGACCCAGTACTTC.

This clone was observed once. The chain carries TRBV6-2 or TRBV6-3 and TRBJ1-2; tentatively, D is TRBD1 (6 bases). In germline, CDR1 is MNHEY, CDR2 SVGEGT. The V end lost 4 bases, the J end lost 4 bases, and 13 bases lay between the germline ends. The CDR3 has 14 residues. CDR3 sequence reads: CASSSPTGRYGYTF. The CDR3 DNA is TGTGCCAGCAGTTCCCCGACAGGCCGCTATGGCTACACCTTC.

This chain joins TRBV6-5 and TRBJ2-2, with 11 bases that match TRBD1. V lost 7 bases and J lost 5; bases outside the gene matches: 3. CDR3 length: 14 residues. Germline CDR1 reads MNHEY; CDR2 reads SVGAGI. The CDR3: CASIGTGGTGELFF. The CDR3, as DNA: TGTGCCAGCATCGGGACAGGGGGTACCGGGGAGCTGTTTTTT.

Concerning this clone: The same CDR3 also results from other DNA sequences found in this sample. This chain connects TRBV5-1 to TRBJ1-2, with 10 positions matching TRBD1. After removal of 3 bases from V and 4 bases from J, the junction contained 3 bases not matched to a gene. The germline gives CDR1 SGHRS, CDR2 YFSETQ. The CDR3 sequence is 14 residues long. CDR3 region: CASSSTGGSYGYTF. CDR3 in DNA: TGCGCCAGCAGCTCGACAGGGGGCAGCTATGGCTACACCTTC. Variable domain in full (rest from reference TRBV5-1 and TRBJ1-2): KAGVTQTPRYLIKTRGQQVTLSCSPISGHRSVSWYQQTPGQGLQFLFEYFSETQRNKGNFPGRFSGRQFSNSRSEMNVSTLELGDSALYLCASSSTGGSYGYTFGSGTRLTVV.

CDR3 amino acids: CASSIGGDGTEAFF. CDR3 bases: TGTGCCAGTAGTATTGGGGGGGACGGCACTGAAGCTTTCTTT. The rearrangement joins TRBV19 to TRBJ1-1; a possible D gene is TRBD1 (5 bases). Germline V gene sequence: CDR1 LNHDA, CDR2 SQIVND (reference sequence). This CDR3 comprises 14 residues. V lost 3 bases to trimming and J lost 4 bases, with 12 bases between them.

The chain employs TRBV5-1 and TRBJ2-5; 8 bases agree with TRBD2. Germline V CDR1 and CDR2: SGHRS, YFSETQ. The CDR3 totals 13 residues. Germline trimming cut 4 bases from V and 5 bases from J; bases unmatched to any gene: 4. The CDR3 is CASSPTSGETQYF. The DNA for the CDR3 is TGCGCCAGCAGCCCCACTAGCGGTGAGACCCAGTACTTC.

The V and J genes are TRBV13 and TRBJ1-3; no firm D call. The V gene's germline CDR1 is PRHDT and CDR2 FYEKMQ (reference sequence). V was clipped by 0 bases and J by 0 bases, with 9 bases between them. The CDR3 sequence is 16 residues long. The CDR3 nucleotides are TGTGCCAGCAGCTTAGGTGGCAGAAGCTCTGGAAACACCATATATTTT. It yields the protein CASSLGGRSSGNTIYF.

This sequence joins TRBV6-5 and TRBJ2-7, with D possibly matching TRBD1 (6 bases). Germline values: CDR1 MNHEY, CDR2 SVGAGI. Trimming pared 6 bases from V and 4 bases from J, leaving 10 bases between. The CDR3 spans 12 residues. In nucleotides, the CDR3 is TGTGCCAGCAGCCCAAGGGGGTACGAGCAGTACTTC. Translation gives CASSPRGYEQYF.

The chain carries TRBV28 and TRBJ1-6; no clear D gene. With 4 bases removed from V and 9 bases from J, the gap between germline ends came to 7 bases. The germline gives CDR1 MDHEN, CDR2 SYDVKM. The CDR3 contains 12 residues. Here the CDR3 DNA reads TGTGCCAGCAGTTACGGAGGTTCACCCCTCCACTTT. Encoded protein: CASSYGGSPLHF.

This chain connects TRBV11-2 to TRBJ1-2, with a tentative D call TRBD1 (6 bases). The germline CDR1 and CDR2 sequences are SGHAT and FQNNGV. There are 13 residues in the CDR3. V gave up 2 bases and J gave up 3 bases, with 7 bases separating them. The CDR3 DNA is TGTGCCAGCAGCTTATACAGGGACTATGGCTACACCTTC. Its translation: CASSLYRDYGYTF.

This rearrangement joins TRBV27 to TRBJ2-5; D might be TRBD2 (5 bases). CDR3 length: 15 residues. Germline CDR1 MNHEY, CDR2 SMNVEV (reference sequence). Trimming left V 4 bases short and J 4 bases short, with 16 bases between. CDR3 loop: CASSSSLEEGETQYF. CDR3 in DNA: TGTGCCAGCAGTTCCTCCCTGGAGGAAGGAGAGACCCAGTACTTC.

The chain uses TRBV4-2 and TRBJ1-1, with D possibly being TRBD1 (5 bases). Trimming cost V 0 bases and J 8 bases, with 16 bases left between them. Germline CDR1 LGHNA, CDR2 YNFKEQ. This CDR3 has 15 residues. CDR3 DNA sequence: TGTGCCAGCAGCCAAGATGGGAGGGGCGCGGGAGAAGCTTTCTTT. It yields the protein CASSQDGRGAGEAFF.

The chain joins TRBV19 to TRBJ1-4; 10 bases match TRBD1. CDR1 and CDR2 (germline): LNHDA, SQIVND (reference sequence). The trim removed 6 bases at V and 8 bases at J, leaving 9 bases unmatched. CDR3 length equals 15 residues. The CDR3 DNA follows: TGTGCCAGTAGGAAAGACAGGGGGCGAGGCGAAAAACTGTTTTTT. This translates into CASRKDRGRGEKLFF.

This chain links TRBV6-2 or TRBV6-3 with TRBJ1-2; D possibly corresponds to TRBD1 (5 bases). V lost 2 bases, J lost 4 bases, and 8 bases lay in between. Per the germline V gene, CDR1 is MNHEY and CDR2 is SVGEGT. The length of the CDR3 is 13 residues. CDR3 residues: CASSYEDSYGYTF. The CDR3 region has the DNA TGTGCCAGCAGTTACGAAGACAGCTATGGCTACACCTTC.